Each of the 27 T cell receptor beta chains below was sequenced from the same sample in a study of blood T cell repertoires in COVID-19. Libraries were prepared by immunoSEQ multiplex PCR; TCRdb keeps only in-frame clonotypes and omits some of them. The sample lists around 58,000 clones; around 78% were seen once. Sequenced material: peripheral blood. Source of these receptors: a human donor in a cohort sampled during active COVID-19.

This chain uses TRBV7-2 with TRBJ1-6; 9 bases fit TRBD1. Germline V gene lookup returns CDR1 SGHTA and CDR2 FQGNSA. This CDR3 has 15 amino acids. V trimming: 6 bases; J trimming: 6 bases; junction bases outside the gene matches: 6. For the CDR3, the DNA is TGTGCCAGCAGAATAGGACAGGGGAGTAATTCACCCCTCCACTTT. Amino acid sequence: CASRIGQGSNSPLHF.

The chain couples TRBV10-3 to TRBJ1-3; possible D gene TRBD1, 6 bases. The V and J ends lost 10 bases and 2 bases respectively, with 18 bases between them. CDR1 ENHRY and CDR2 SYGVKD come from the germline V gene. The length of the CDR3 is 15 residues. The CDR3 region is CARGQGIPAGNTIYF. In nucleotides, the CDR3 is TGTGCCAGAGGGCAGGGGATCCCAGCTGGAAACACCATATATTTT.

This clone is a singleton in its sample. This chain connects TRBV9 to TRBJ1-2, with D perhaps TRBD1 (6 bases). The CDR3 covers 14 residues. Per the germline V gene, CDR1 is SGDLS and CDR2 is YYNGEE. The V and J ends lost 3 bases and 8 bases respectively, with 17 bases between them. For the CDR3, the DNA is TGTGCCAGCAGCGATACCAGGGGCTCTAGAGGCTACACCTTC. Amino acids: CASSDTRGSRGYTF.

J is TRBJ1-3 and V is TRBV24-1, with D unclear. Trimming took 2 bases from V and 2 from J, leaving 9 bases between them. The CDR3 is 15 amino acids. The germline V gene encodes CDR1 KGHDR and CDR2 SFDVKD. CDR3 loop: CATSDSATAGNTIYF. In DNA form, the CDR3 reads TGTGCCACCAGTGATTCAGCCACAGCTGGAAACACCATATATTTT.

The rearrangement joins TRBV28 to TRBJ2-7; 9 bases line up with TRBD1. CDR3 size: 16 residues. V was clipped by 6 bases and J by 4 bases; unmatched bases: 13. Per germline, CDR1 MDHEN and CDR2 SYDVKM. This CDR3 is CASSNLPGTGSYEQYF. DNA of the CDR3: TGTGCCAGCAGCAACCTACCCGGGACAGGGAGTTACGAGCAGTACTTC.

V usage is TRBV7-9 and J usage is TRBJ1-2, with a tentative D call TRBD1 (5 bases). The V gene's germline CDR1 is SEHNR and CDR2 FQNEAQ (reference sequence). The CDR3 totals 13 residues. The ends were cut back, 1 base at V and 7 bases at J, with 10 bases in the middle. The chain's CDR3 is CASSLDGGSGYTF. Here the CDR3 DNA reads TGTGCCAGCAGCTTAGATGGGGGGTCTGGCTACACCTTC.

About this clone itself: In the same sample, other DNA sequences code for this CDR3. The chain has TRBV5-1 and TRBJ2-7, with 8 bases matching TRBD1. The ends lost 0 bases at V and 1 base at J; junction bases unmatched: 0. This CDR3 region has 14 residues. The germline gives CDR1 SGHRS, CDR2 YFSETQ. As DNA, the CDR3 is TGCGCCAGCAGCTTGGGACAGGGGTCCTACGAGCAGTACTTC. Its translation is CASSLGQGSYEQYF. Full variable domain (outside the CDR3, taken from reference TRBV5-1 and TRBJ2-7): KAGVTQTPRYLIKTRGQQVTLSCSPISGHRSVSWYQQTPGQGLQFLFEYFSETQRNKGNFPGRFSGRQFSNSRSEMNVSTLELGDSALYLCASSLGQGSYEQYFGPGTRLTVT.

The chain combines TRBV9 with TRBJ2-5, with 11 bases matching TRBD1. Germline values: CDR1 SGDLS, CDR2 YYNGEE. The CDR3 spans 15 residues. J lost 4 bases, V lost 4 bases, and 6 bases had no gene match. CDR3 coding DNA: TGTGCCAGCAGCTTCGGACAGGGGGCTTTAGAGACCCAGTACTTC. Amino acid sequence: CASSFGQGALETQYF.

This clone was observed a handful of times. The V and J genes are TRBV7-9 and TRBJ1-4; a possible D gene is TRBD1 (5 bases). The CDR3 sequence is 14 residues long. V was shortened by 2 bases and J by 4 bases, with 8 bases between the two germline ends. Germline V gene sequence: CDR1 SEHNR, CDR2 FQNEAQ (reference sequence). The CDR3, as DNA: TGTGCCAGCAGCTTAAGCCAGGGTAATGAAAAACTGTTTTTT. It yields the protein CASSLSQGNEKLFF.

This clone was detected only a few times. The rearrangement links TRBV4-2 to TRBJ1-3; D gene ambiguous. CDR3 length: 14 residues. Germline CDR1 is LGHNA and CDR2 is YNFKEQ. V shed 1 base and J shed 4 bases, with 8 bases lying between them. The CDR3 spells CASSQGTRGNTIYF. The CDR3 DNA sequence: TGTGCCAGCAGCCAAGGTACGCGAGGAAACACCATATATTTT.

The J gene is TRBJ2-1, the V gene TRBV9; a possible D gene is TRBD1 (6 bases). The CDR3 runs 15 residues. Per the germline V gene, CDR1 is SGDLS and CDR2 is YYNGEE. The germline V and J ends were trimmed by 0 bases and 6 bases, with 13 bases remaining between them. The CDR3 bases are TGTGCCAGCAGCGTAGGCAGGGGCGCAGGCAATGAGCAGTTCTTC. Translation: CASSVGRGAGNEQFF.

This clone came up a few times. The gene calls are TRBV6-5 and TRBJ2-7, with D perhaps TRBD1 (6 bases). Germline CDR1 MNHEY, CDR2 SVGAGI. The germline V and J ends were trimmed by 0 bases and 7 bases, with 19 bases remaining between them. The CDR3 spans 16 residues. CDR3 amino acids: CASSYSSRQASGEQYF. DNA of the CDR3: TGTGCCAGCAGTTACTCGAGTAGACAGGCTTCGGGGGAGCAGTACTTC.

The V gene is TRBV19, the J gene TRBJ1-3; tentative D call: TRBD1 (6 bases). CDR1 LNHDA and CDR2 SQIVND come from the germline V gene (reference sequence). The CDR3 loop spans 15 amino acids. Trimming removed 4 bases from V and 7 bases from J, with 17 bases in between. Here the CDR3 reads CASSTSDRYRNTIYF. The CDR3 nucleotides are TGTGCCAGTAGTACTTCCGACAGGTATCGGAACACCATATATTTT.

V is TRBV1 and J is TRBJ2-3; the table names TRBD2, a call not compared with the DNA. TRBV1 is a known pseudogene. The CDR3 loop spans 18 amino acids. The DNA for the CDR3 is TGCACCAGCAGCCAAGATCAAGAGGCGGGGGGCAGCACAGATACGCAGTATTTT. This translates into CTSSQDQEAGGSTDTQYF.

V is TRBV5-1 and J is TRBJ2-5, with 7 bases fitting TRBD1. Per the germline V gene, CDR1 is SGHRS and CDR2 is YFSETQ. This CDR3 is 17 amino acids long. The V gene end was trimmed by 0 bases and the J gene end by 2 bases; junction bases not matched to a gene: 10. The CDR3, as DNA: TGCGCCAGCAGCTTGGGGGACAGCAGGATCCTACAAGAGACCCAGTACTTC. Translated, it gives CASSLGDSRILQETQYF.

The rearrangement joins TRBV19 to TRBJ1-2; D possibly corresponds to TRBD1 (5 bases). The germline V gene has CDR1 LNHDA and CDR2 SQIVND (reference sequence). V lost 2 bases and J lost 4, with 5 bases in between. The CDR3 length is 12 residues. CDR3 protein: CASSIRGYGYTF. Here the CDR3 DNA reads TGTGCCAGTAGTATAAGGGGCTATGGCTACACCTTC.

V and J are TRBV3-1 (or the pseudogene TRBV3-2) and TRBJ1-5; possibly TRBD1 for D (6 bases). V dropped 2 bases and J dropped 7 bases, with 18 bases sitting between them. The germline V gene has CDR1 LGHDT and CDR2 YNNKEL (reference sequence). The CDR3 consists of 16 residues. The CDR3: CASSQPQGFGLQPQHF. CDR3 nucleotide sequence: TGTGCCAGCAGCCAACCCCAGGGGTTCGGTTTGCAGCCCCAGCATTTT.

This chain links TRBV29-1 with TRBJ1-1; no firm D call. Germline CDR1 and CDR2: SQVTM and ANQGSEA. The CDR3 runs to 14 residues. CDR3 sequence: CSSYKSGLGTEAFF. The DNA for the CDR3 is TGCAGTTCTTACAAGTCGGGTTTGGGCACTGAAGCTTTCTTT.

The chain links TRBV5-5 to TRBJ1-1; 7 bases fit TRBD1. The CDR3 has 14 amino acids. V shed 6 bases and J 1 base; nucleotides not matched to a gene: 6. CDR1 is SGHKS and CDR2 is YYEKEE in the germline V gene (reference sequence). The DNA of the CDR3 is TGTGCCAGCACCCTTAACAGGGGGAACACTGAAGCTTTCTTT. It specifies CASTLNRGNTEAFF.

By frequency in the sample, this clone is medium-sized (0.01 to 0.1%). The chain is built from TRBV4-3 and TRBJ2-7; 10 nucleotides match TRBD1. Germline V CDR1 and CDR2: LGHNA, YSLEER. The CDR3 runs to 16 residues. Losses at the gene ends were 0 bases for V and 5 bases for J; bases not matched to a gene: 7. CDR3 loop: CASSQEPGQGSHEQYF. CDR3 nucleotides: TGCGCCAGCAGCCAAGAACCGGGACAGGGGTCCCACGAGCAGTACTTC.

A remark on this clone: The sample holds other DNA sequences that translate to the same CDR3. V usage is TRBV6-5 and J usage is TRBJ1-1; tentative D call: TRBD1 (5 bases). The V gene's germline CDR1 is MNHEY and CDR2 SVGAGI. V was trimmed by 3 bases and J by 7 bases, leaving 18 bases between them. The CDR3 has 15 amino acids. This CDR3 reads CASSYSSPTASEAFF. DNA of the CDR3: TGTGCCAGCAGTTATTCGTCCCCGACAGCTAGTGAAGCTTTCTTT.

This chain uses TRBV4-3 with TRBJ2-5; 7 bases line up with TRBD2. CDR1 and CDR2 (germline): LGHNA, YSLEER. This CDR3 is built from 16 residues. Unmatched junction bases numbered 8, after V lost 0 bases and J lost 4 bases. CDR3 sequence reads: CASSQEVTSGAETQYF. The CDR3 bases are TGCGCCAGCAGCCAAGAAGTAACCAGCGGGGCAGAGACCCAGTACTTC.

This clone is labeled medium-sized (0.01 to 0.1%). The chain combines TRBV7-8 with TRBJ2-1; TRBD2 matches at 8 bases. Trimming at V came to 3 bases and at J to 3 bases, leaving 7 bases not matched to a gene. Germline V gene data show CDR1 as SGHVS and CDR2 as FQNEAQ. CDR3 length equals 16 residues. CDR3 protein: CASSFFSGVIYNEQFF. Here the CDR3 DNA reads TGTGCCAGCAGCTTTTTTAGCGGGGTTATCTACAATGAGCAGTTCTTC.

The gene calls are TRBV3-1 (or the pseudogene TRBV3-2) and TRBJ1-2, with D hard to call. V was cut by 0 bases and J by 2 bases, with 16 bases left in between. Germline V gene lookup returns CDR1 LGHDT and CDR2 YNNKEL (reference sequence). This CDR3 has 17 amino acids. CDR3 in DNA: TGTGCCAGCAGCCAAGAGTCTCATGGAGCAATCAACTATGGCTACACCTTC. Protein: CASSQESHGAINYGYTF.

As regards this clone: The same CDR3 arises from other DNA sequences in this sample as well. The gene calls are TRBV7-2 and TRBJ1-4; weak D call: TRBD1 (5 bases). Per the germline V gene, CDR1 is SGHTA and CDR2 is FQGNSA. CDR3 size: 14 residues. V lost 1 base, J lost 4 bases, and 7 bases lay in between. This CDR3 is CASSLGQGNEKLFF. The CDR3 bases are TGTGCCAGCAGCTTAGGCCAGGGTAATGAAAAACTGTTTTTT.

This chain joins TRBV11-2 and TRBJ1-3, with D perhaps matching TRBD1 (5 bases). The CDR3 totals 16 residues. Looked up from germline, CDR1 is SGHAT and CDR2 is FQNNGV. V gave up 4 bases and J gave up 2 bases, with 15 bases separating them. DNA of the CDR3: TGTGCCAGCAGCTGGGGCTCTACAGGAGCTGGAAACACCATATATTTT. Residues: CASSWGSTGAGNTIYF. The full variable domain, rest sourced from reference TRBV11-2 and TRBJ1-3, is EAGVAQSPRYKIIEKRQSVAFWCNPISGHATLYWYQQILGQGPKLLIQFQNNGVVDDSQLPKDRFSAERLKGVDSTLKIQPAKLEDSAVYLCASSWGSTGAGNTIYFGEGSWLTVV.

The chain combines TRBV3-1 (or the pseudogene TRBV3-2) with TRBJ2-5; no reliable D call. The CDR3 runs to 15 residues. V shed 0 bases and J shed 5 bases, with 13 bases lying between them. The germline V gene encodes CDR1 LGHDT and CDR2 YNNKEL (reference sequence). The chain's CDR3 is CASSQEGVRLETQYF. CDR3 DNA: TGTGCCAGCAGCCAAGAAGGAGTACGTCTGGAGACCCAGTACTTC.